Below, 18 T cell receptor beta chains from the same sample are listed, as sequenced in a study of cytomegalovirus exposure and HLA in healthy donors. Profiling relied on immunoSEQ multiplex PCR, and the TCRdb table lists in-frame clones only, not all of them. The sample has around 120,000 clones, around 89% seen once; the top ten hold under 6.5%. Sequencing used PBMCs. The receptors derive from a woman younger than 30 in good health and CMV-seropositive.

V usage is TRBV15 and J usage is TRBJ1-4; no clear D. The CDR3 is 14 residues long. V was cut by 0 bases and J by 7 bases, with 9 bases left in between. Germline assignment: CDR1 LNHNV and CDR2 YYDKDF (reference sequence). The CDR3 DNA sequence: TGTGCCACCAGCAGAGATCCGCTCAGTGAAAAACTGTTTTTT. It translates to CATSRDPLSEKLFF.

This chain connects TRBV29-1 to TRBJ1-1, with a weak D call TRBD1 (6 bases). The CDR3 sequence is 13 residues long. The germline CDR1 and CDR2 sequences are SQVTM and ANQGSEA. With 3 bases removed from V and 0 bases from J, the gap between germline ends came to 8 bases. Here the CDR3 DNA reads TGCAGCGTTGACAGGGGAGTGAACACTGAAGCTTTCTTT. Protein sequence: CSVDRGVNTEAFF. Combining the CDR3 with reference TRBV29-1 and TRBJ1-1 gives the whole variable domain SAVISQKPSRDICQRGTSLTIQCQVDSQVTMMFWYRQQPGQSLTLIATANQGSEATYESGFVIDKFPISRPNLTFSTLTVSNMSPEDSSIYLCSVDRGVNTEAFFGQGTRLTVV.

CDR3: CAWSVAGEFGYGYTF. Here the CDR3 DNA reads TGTGCCTGGAGTGTGGCAGGTGAATTTGGCTATGGCTACACCTTC. The rearrangement links TRBV30 to TRBJ1-2, with D hard to call. Germline assignment: CDR1 GTSNPN and CDR2 SVGIG (reference sequence). The CDR3 is 15 residues long. With 0 bases removed from V and 4 bases from J, the gap between germline ends came to 15 bases.

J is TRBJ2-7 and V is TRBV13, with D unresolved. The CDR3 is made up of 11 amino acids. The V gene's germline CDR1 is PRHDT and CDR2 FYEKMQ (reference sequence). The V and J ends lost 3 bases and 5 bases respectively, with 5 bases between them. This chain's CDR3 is CASSFKNEQYF. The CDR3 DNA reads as TGTGCCAGCAGCTTTAAAAACGAGCAGTACTTC.

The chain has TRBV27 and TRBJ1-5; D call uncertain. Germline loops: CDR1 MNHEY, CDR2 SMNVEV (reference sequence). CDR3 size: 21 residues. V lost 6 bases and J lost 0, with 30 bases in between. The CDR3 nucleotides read TGTGCCAGCAGCCTCGCCTGTGCGAAGCAAGTGCACGATAATAGCAATCAGCCCCAGCATTTT. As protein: CASSLACAKQVHDNSNQPQHF.

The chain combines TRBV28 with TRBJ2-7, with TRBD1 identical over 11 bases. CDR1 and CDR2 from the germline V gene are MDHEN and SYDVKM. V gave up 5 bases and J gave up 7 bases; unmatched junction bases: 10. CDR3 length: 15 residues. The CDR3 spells CASSPHGQGAKEQYF. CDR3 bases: TGTGCCAGCAGTCCCCACGGACAGGGGGCGAAAGAGCAGTACTTC.

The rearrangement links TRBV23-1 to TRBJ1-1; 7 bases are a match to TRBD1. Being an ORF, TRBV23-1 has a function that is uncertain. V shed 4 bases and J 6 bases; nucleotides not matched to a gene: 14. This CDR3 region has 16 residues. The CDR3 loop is CASSPQTEGASAEAFF. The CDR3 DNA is TGCGCCAGCAGTCCGCAAACGGAGGGGGCGAGTGCTGAAGCTTTCTTT.

This CDR3 reads CATTSDSPEAFF. The DNA of the CDR3 is TGTGCCACCACCTCGGACAGCCCTGAAGCTTTCTTT. The chain couples TRBV15 to TRBJ1-1, with D tentatively TRBD1 (6 bases). Trimming took off 7 bases at V and 6 bases at J, with 12 bases between the two ends. This CDR3 has 12 residues. The germline V gene has CDR1 LNHNV and CDR2 YYDKDF (reference sequence).

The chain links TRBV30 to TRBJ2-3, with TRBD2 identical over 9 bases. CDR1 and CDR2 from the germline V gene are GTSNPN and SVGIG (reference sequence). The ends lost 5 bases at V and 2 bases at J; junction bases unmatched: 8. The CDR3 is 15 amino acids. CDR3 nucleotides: TGTGCCTGGGAAAAGCGGGAGGAACTCACAGATACGCAGTATTTT. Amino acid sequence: CAWEKREELTDTQYF. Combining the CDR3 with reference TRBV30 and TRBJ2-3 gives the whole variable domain SQTIHQWPATLVQPVGSPLSLECTVEGTSNPNLYWYRQAAGRGLQLLFYSVGIGQISSEVPQNLSASRPQDRQFILSSKKLLLSDSGFYLCAWEKREELTDTQYFGPGTRLTVL.

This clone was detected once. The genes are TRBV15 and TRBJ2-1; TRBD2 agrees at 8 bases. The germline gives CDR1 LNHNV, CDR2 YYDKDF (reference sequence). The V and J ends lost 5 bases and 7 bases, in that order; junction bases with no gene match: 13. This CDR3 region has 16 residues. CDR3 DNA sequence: TGTGCCACCAGCTCTCCGGGGCGGGGGGCGGGGAATGAGCAGTTCTTC. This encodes CATSSPGRGAGNEQFF.

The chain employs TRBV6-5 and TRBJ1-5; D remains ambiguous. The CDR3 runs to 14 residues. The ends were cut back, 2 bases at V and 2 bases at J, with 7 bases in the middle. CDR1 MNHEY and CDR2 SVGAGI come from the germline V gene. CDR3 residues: CASSYSPGNQPQHF. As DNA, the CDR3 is TGTGCCAGCAGTTACAGCCCGGGCAATCAGCCCCAGCATTTT.

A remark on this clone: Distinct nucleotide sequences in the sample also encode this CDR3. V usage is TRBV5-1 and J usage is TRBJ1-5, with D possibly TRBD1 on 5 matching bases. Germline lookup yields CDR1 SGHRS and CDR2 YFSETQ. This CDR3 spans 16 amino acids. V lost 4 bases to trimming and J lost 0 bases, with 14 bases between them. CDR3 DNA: TGCGCCAGCAGCCTGGGCCAGGGCAATAGCAATCAGCCCCAGCATTTT. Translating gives CASSLGQGNSNQPQHF.

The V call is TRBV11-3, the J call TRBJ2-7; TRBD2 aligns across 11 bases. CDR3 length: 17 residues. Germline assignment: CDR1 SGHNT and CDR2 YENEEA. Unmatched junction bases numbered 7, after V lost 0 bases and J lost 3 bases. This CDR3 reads CASSLEGLAGGIYEQYF. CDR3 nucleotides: TGTGCCAGCAGCTTAGAGGGGCTAGCGGGAGGTATCTACGAGCAGTACTTC.

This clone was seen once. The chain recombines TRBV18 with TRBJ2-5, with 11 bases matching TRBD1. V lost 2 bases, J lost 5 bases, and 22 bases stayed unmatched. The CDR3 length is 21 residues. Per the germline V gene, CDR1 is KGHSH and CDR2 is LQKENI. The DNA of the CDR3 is TGTGCCAGCTCACCAATTGGTATGGACAGGGGGCTGTTTATCCCAAGGGAGACCCAGTACTTC. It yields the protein CASSPIGMDRGLFIPRETQYF.

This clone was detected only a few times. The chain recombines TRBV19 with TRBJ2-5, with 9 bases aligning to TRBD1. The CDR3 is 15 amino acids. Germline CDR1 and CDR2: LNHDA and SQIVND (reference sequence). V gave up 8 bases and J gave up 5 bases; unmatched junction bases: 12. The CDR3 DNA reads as TGTGCCAGTCGTGCAAGGACAGGGGCGGGGGAGACCCAGTACTTC. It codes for CASRARTGAGETQYF.

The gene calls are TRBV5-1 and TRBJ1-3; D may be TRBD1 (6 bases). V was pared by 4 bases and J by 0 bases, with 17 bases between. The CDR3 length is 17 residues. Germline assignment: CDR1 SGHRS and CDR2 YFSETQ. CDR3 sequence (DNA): TGCGCCAGCAGCGAGGGACCACAGGGAACCTCTGGAAACACCATATATTTT. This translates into CASSEGPQGTSGNTIYF.

The DNA of the CDR3 is TGTGCCAGCAGCGCCCGGGACAGGGATTACTACGAGCAGTACTTC. Translated, it gives CASSARDRDYYEQYF. The V call is TRBV9, the J call TRBJ2-7; 9 positions agree with TRBD1. The CDR3 consists of 15 residues. The trim removed 3 bases at V and 3 bases at J, leaving 7 bases unmatched. CDR1 is SGDLS, CDR2 YYNGEE, per germline.

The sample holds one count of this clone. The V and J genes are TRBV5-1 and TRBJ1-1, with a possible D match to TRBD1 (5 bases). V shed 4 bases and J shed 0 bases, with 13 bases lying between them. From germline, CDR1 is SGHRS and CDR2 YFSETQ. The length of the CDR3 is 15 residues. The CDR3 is CASSPLDTMNTEAFF. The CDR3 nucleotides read TGCGCCAGCAGCCCCCTGGACACAATGAACACTGAAGCTTTCTTT.